Below are 13 T cell receptor beta chains sequenced from a single sample in a study of blood T cell repertoires in COVID-19. Assay: immunoSEQ multiplex PCR; the TCRdb copy retains only in-frame clones and omits some. Of more than 200,000 clones listed, around 85% are singletons. Sequences were obtained from peripheral blood. The receptors here all came from a man between 35 and 55 years old with acute or convalescent COVID-19.

This chain joins TRBV6-5 and TRBJ2-7, with D hard to call. The ends were cut back, 10 bases at V and 2 bases at J, with 18 bases in the middle. CDR1 MNHEY and CDR2 SVGAGI come from the germline V gene. This CDR3 has 14 residues. The DNA for the CDR3 is TGTGCCACCACACCCATGCAGGCTCCCTACGAGCAGTACTTC. This codes for CATTPMQAPYEQYF.

This chain uses TRBV27 with TRBJ1-2, with D unresolved. The germline V gene encodes CDR1 MNHEY and CDR2 SMNVEV (reference sequence). V was shortened by 5 bases and J by 8 bases, with 9 bases between the two germline ends. The CDR3 loop spans 11 amino acids. The DNA of the CDR3 is TGTGCCAGCAGTGAGGGCGACGGCTACACCTTC. This translates into CASSEGDGYTF.

V gene TRBV6-5 combines with J gene TRBJ1-5; D is uncertain. The germline V gene encodes CDR1 MNHEY and CDR2 SVGAGI. The CDR3 is made up of 14 amino acids. V was shortened by 10 bases and J by 3 bases, with 16 bases between the two germline ends. The CDR3: CAISQPHHNQPQHF. In nucleotides, the CDR3 is TGTGCCATCTCACAGCCTCACCACAATCAGCCCCAGCATTTT.

The V and J genes are TRBV19 and TRBJ1-4, with TRBD1 identical over 12 bases. This CDR3 is 14 amino acids long. Germline V gives CDR1 LNHDA, CDR2 SQIVND (reference sequence). J was trimmed by 10 bases and V by 7 bases; bases with no gene match: 7. CDR3 sequence reads: CASTPGTGGRKLFF. The CDR3 DNA reads TGTGCCAGTACTCCCGGGACAGGGGGCAGAAAACTGTTTTTT.

The chain has TRBV18 and TRBJ2-5, with D unclear. Germline V gives CDR1 KGHSH, CDR2 LQKENI. The CDR3 length is 13 residues. V was pared by 0 bases and J by 7 bases, with 9 bases between. CDR3 in amino acids: CASSPPVPGTQYF. The CDR3 DNA sequence: TGTGCCAGCTCACCACCGGTGCCCGGGACCCAGTACTTC.

The V gene is TRBV27, the J gene TRBJ1-4; 9 bases agree with TRBD1. Germline values: CDR1 MNHEY, CDR2 SMNVEV (reference sequence). The CDR3 runs to 13 residues. V was pared by 8 bases and J by 8 bases, with 6 bases of the junction left unmatched. The CDR3 bases are TGTGCCAGCGGGGACAGGGTAGGAGAAAAACTGTTTTTT. The encoded protein is CASGDRVGEKLFF.

The rearrangement links TRBV11-2 to TRBJ1-3; the match to TRBD1 covers 7 bases. CDR1 is SGHAT, CDR2 FQNNGV, per germline. Unmatched junction bases numbered 4, after V lost 5 bases and J lost 3 bases. There are 14 residues in the CDR3. The CDR3 bases are TGTGCCAGCAGCCCAGGACAGGATGGAAACACCATATATTTT. The encoded protein is CASSPGQDGNTIYF.

This clone has only a few counts. DNA of the CDR3: TGTGCCAGCAGCTGGGGGGGCACCGGGGAGCTGTTTTTT. It is translated as CASSWGGTGELFF. The rearrangement links TRBV9 to TRBJ2-2; 7 nucleotides agree with TRBD2. V was pared by 4 bases and J by 4 bases, with 1 base of the junction left unmatched. This CDR3 is 13 amino acids long. CDR1 and CDR2 (germline): SGDLS, YYNGEE. Full variable domain (missing parts from reference TRBV9 and TRBJ2-2): DSGVTQTPKHLITATGQRVTLRCSPRSGDLSVYWYQQSLDQGLQFLIQYYNGEERAKGNILERFSAQQFPDLHSELNLSSLELGDSALYFCASSWGGTGELFFGEGSRLTVL.

The chain links TRBV4-1 to TRBJ1-6; 9 bases map to TRBD1. V gave up 1 base and J gave up 10 bases; unmatched junction bases: 8. CDR3 size: 16 residues. Germline V lookup: CDR1 MGHRA, CDR2 YSYEKL. The CDR3 loop reads CASSQVLGTGNSPLHF. The CDR3 DNA reads as TGCGCCAGCAGCCAAGTATTAGGGACAGGGAACTCACCCCTCCACTTT.

This clone was recorded once. V usage is TRBV6-1 and J usage is TRBJ1-5, with D unresolved. The germline CDR1 and CDR2 sequences are MNHNS and SASEGT. CDR3 length: 15 amino acids. V shed 1 base and J shed 0 bases, with 7 bases lying between them. The CDR3 DNA reads as TGTGCCAGCAGTGAAGGACATTATAGCAATCAGCCCCAGCATTTT. It specifies CASSEGHYSNQPQHF.

The V gene is TRBV2, the J gene TRBJ2-1; TRBD2 matches at 11 bases. The CDR3 extends over 19 amino acids. Germline values: CDR1 SNHLY, CDR2 FYNNEI. The trim removed 2 bases at V and 5 bases at J, leaving 14 bases unmatched. The CDR3 DNA reads as TGTGCCAGCAGTGAATGGGGACTAGCGGAAAAGGCCCGGAACAATGAGCAGTTCTTC. This translates into CASSEWGLAEKARNNEQFF.

The chain recombines TRBV27 with TRBJ2-5, with TRBD2 matching 9 bases. CDR3 length: 18 amino acids. V was pared by 2 bases and J by 7 bases, with 17 bases of the junction left unmatched. CDR1 and CDR2 (germline): MNHEY, SMNVEV (reference sequence). The CDR3 sequence is CASSLTGASGVVPGTQYF. The CDR3, as DNA: TGTGCCAGCAGTTTAACTGGGGCTAGCGGGGTGGTGCCAGGGACCCAGTACTTC.

V and J are TRBV5-4 and TRBJ1-1; 9 nucleotides align to TRBD1. The trim removed 1 base at V and 4 bases at J, leaving 8 bases unmatched. This CDR3 is built from 16 residues. Per the germline V gene, CDR1 is SGHNT and CDR2 is YYREEE (reference sequence). The CDR3 region is CASSLQNRGQSTEAFF. In DNA form, the CDR3 reads TGTGCCAGCAGCTTGCAAAACAGGGGGCAGAGCACTGAAGCTTTCTTT.